The entry that follows covers one T cell receptor beta chain sequence. Germline CDR1 is LNHDA and CDR2 is SQIVND (reference sequence). V shed 3 bases, J shed 4 bases, and the junction held 5 bases outside the gene matches. This CDR3 region has 15 residues. The sample belongs to a study of blood T cell repertoires in COVID-19. Study-level background: T cells, B-cell-depleted T cells, or PBMCs supplied cDNA or gDNA.

The method was immunoSEQ multiplex PCR; TCRdb's version includes in-frame clones alone and lacks a portion of them. This sample has about 120,000 clones; about 79% occur once, and the top ten carry roughly 4%. This TCR derives from a woman older than 75 with acute or convalescent COVID-19. The chain carries TRBV19 and TRBJ1-4; 7 nucleotides agree with TRBD1. The sample was peripheral blood. CDR3 DNA sequence: TGTGCCAGTAGTATTCGACAGGGAGGTAATGAAAAACTGTTTTTT. Its protein product is CASSIRQGGNEKLFF.